These T cell receptor beta chains were read from a single sample in a study of CD8 T cells in ankylosing spondylitis. MiXCR, run by TCRdb on the 5' RACE reads, gives a single entry per CDR3 protein. Here the sample spans about 36,000 distinct CDR3 sequences, 4.5% to 6% being singletons. Specimen: blood, either unsorted or a sorted T cell fraction (not recorded which). Every receptor here comes from a male donor with ankylosing spondylitis or in good health (not recorded which). The CDR3 runs from the conserved cysteine through the conserved F or W. The order of the fields is V gene, D gene, J gene, clone size, CDR3 protein, CDR3 DNA. The D gene is left open where the match is weak. Where a row states a size, it is once, few, many or the class of an expanded clone; other rows omit it.

TRBV5-1,TRBD1,TRBJ1-2,many,CASSKDREGPGYGYTF,TGCGCCAGCAGCAAGGACAGGGAAGGGCCGGGCTATGGCTACACCTTC
TRBV2,TRBD2,TRBJ2-7,.,CAILTSGDYEQYF,TGTGCCATCCTGACTAGCGGGGACTACGAGCAGTACTTC
TRBV7-4,TRBD2,TRBJ2-1,.,CASSHLAGGSNEQFF,TGTGCCAGCAGCCACCTAGCGGGGGGCAGCAATGAGCAGTTCTTC
TRBV20-1,TRBD2,TRBJ2-1,many,CSAREGARLASSYNEQFF,TGCAGTGCTAGAGAGGGGGCAAGACTAGCGAGCTCCTACAATGAGCAGTTCTTC
TRBV5-1,.,TRBJ2-5,many,CASSRSQETQYF,TGCGCCAGCAGCCGGTCTCAAGAGACCCAGTACTTC
TRBV29-1,.,TRBJ1-1,many,CSVGSGTTEAFF,TGCAGCGTTGGGAGCGGGACCACTGAAGCTTTCTTT
TRBV10-3,TRBD1,TRBJ2-2,many,CAISGGQGTGELFF,TGTGCCATCAGTGGCGGACAGGGGACCGGGGAGCTGTTTTTT
TRBV12-3/TRBV12-4,.,TRBJ1-1,many,CASSISAMNTEAFF,TGTGCCAGCAGTATTTCGGCCATGAACACTGAAGCTTTCTTT
TRBV29-1,.,TRBJ2-5,many,CSVPQGGRGETQYF,TGCAGCGTCCCCCAGGGGGGCAGGGGGGAGACCCAGTACTTC
TRBV9,TRBD1,TRBJ2-7,many,CASSPRSGTGPYEQYF,TGTGCCAGCAGCCCCAGGTCCGGGACAGGGCCCTACGAGCAGTACTTC
TRBV20-1,TRBD1,TRBJ1-1,many,CSAIQGGRRNTEAFF,TGCAGTGCTATCCAGGGGGGCCGGCGGAACACTGAAGCTTTCTTT
TRBV7-2,.,TRBJ2-2,many,CASSGRGAGYGELFF,TGTGCCAGCAGCGGACGGGGGGCGGGGTACGGGGAGCTGTTTTTT
TRBV6-1,.,TRBJ1-4,many,CASSPGGLQREKLFF,TGTGCCAGCAGCCCGGGGGGACTTCAACGTGAAAAACTGTTTTTT
TRBV29-1,.,TRBJ2-1,.,CSAYYLPPGYHNEQFF,TGCAGCGCATATTACCTCCCACCAGGATATCACAATGAGCAGTTCTTC
TRBV11-1,TRBD1,TRBJ2-2,many,CASTNLAQGARTGELFF,TGTGCCAGCACCAATCTCGCCCAGGGGGCTCGTACCGGGGAGCTGTTTTTT
TRBV20-1,.,TRBJ2-7,many,CSARNRDRPHEQYF,TGCAGTGCCAGGAACCGGGATCGCCCGCACGAGCAGTACTTC
TRBV20-1,TRBD2,TRBJ2-1,many,CSARPFTSGGASYNEQFF,TGCAGTGCTAGACCGTTTACTAGCGGGGGCGCTTCCTACAATGAGCAGTTCTTC
TRBV10-3,.,TRBJ1-1,many,CATCSQPNTEAFF,TGTGCCACCTGTAGCCAGCCAAACACTGAAGCTTTCTTT
TRBV7-3,TRBD2,TRBJ2-1,many,CASSRGTSAYNEQFF,TGTGCCAGCAGCCGCGGGACTAGCGCTTACAATGAGCAGTTCTTC
TRBV5-1,.,TRBJ2-2,many,CASRAGTNTGELFF,TGCGCCAGCAGGGCCGGGACGAACACCGGGGAGCTGTTTTTT
TRBV3-1,.,TRBJ2-1,many,CASSPGVLANEQFF,TGTGCCAGCAGCCCCGGGGTGTTGGCGAACGAGCAGTTCTTC
TRBV11-2,TRBD1,TRBJ1-1,many,CASSRDSFYTEAFF,TGTGCCAGCAGCCGGGACAGCTTCTACACTGAAGCTTTCTTT
TRBV25-1,TRBD2,TRBJ2-1,many,CASSLAGSYNEQFF,TGTGCCAGCAGTTTAGCGGGTTCCTACAATGAGCAGTTCTTC
TRBV27,TRBD1,TRBJ2-7,many,CASSPSDRVSSYEQYF,TGTGCCAGCAGTCCCTCGGACAGGGTCAGTTCCTACGAGCAGTACTTC
TRBV15,TRBD2,TRBJ2-7,many,CATSRELAGGPGEQYF,TGTGCCACCAGCAGAGAACTAGCGGGAGGGCCGGGTGAGCAGTACTTC
TRBV6-2/TRBV6-3,TRBD1,TRBJ2-7,many,CASSFLDRGYEQYF,TGTGCCAGCAGTTTTTTGGACAGGGGCTACGAGCAGTACTTC
TRBV18,TRBD1,TRBJ1-6,many,CASSMDRVQSPLHF,TGTGCCAGCTCGATGGACAGGGTGCAATCACCCCTCCACTTT
TRBV20-1,TRBD1,TRBJ1-1,medium-sized,CSTYRGPTMNTEAFF,TGCAGTACCTACAGGGGCCCAACCATGAACACTGAAGCTTTCTTT
TRBV27,TRBD1,TRBJ1-2,many,CASSSRGQGDGYTF,TGTGCCAGCAGTTCGAGGGGACAGGGAGATGGCTACACCTTC
TRBV18,TRBD1,TRBJ1-1,many,CASSTTGDTEAFF,TGTGCCAGCTCGACGACAGGGGACACTGAAGCTTTCTTT
TRBV5-1,.,TRBJ1-1,many,CASSLRTGNTEAFF,TGCGCCAGCAGTCTAAGAACAGGGAACACTGAAGCTTTCTTT
TRBV7-6,TRBD1,TRBJ2-7,many,CASSFLDVPGTGSYEQYF,TGTGCCAGCAGCTTCCTGGATGTTCCCGGGACAGGGTCCTACGAGCAGTACTTC
TRBV20-1,.,TRBJ2-1,many,CSAGGNRGAGNEQFF,TGCAGTGCTGGGGGAAACAGGGGAGCGGGCAATGAGCAGTTCTTC
TRBV7-6,.,TRBJ2-1,many,CASSLDISSYNEQFF,TGTGCCAGCAGCTTAGATATCAGCTCCTACAATGAGCAGTTCTTC
TRBV7-2,.,TRBJ2-7,many,CASSLVEAGSYEQYF,TGTGCCAGCAGCTTAGTTGAGGCAGGGAGCTACGAGCAGTACTTC
TRBV5-1,.,TRBJ1-4,many,CASSLGQPPEKLFF,TGCGCCAGCAGCCTCGGACAGCCGCCTGAAAAACTGTTTTTT
TRBV5-1,TRBD1,TRBJ1-5,many,CASSAEGQHNQPQHF,TGCGCCAGCAGCGCGGAGGGACAGCACAATCAGCCCCAGCATTTT
TRBV7-2,.,TRBJ1-2,few,CASSLARSALYGYTF,TGTGCCAGCAGCTTAGCTCGGTCGGCACTCTATGGCTACACCTTC
TRBV5-1,TRBD1,TRBJ1-2,many,CASSIRQGYGYTF,TGCGCCAGCAGCATTCGACAGGGCTATGGCTACACCTTC
TRBV2,.,TRBJ2-7,many,CASRRPSYEQYF,TGTGCCAGCAGACGGCCCTCCTACGAGCAGTACTTC